This is a list of T cell receptor beta chains from one sample in a study of T cell responses to AZD1222 COVID-19 vaccine. TCRdb's copy holds only in-frame clones and misses some; the assay was immunoSEQ multiplex PCR. The sample contains 100,000 or so clones, more than 85% of which appear only once. Material: peripheral blood, obtained on day 0 of AZD1222 vaccination. These receptors were obtained from an adult in good health. Each CDR3 is given with its conserved first and last residue. A D gene is named only where the DNA matches it firmly. Only part of the rows carry a size: once, few, many, or a class if the clone is expanded.

v_call	clone_size	j_call	d_call	cdr3_nt	cdr3_aa
TRBV7-3	.	TRBJ1-3	.	TGTGCCAGCAGCTTAAATGGGGGAAGTGGAAACACCATATATTTT	CASSLNGGSGNTIYF
TRBV4-3	once	TRBJ1-1	.	TGCGCCAGCAGCCAAGTGGGCCGACAAGGGGGCACTGAAGCTTTCTTT	CASSQVGRQGGTEAFF
TRBV24-1	.	TRBJ1-1	TRBD1	TGTGCCACCAGCCGGGACAGGGGTTACCTCGCTCACGCTGAAGCTTTCTTT	CATSRDRGYLAHAEAFF
TRBV30	.	TRBJ2-2	.	TGTGCCTGGAGCGGGGAGACCGGGGAGCTGTTTTTT	CAWSGETGELFF
TRBV29-1	.	TRBJ2-1	.	TGCAGCGTTGTCCGTGTGCGGAGAGAATACAATGAGCAGTTCTTC	CSVVRVRREYNEQFF
TRBV9	.	TRBJ1-2	.	TGTGCCAGCAGAGATAGGGCCTCTGATGGCTACACCTTC	CASRDRASDGYTF
TRBV28	.	TRBJ1-2	.	TGTGCCAGCAGCTTAGAGTATGGCTACACCTTC	CASSLEYGYTF
TRBV7-9	.	TRBJ2-7	.	TGTGCCAGCAACTATGGTGGGAACACCTACGAGCAGTACTTC	CASNYGGNTYEQYF
TRBV30	.	TRBJ1-2	.	TGTGCCTGGAGTACCCCCCAGATTTCCTATGGCTACACCTTC	CAWSTPQISYGYTF
TRBV14	.	TRBJ1-4	.	TGTGCCAGCAGCCCTAGGCGAGACCTTGGACGGAATGAAAAACTGTTTTTT	CASSPRRDLGRNEKLFF
TRBV20-1	.	TRBJ1-5	.	TGCAGTGCTAGTCAGACGGGCAATCAGCCCCAGCATTTT	CSASQTGNQPQHF
TRBV12-3/TRBV12-4	.	TRBJ1-1	.	TGTGCCAGCAGTCCCCGGGCAAACACTGAAGCTTTCTTT	CASSPRANTEAFF
TRBV18	.	TRBJ1-3	.	TGTGCCAGCTCACCCAGCGGCTCTGGAAACACCATATATTTT	CASSPSGSGNTIYF
TRBV6-5	.	TRBJ2-7	.	TGTGCCAGCAGCACCCAGAACTACGAGCAGTACTTC	CASSTQNYEQYF
TRBV11-2	.	TRBJ2-3	.	TGTGCCAGCAGCCAAACCTCCTGGACAGCCACTAGCACAGATACGCAGTATTTT	CASSQTSWTATSTDTQYF
TRBV5-6	once	TRBJ1-4	TRBD1	TGTGCCAGCAGCTACGGGACAGGGGGACCCCTCAATGAAAAACTGTTTTTT	CASSYGTGGPLNEKLFF
TRBV29-1	.	TRBJ1-5	.	TGCAGCGTTGGAGGTAGCGGGGAGCCCCAGCATTTT	CSVGGSGEPQHF
TRBV4-2	.	TRBJ1-2	TRBD1	TGTGCCAGCAGCCAAGAAGGACAGGGAGTCTATGGCTACACCTTC	CASSQEGQGVYGYTF
TRBV18	.	TRBJ1-2	.	TGTGCCAGCTCACTGGGACAAGGCAATGGCTACACCTTC	CASSLGQGNGYTF
TRBV15	.	TRBJ2-1	.	TGTGCCACCAGCAGAGTTTGGGACAATGAGCAGTTCTTC	CATSRVWDNEQFF
TRBV18	.	TRBJ2-7	.	TGTGCCAGCTCCGCGAGCCGGGCTAGAGACGAGCAGTACTTC	CASSASRARDEQYF
TRBV7-9	.	TRBJ2-7	TRBD2	TGTGCCAGCAGCGGATCGGGGGGCTACGAGCAGTACTTC	CASSGSGGYEQYF
TRBV27	.	TRBJ2-7	.	TGTGCCAGCAGTTTAGACGGGCATGGGAACTACGAGCAGTACTTC	CASSLDGHGNYEQYF
TRBV16	.	TRBJ1-2	.	TGTGCCAGCAGCCAATCGCGCCAGACTAACTATGGCTACACCTTC	CASSQSRQTNYGYTF
TRBV4-2	.	TRBJ2-7	TRBD2	TGTGCCAGCAGCCGTAGATCGCTAGCGGGAGGGGTCGGAGAGCAGTACTTC	CASSRRSLAGGVGEQYF
TRBV7-2	.	TRBJ2-7	TRBD2	TGTGCCAGCAGCTTAGGAGGGGCTAGCGGGCTGAACGAGCAGTACTTC	CASSLGGASGLNEQYF
TRBV6-5	.	TRBJ1-2	.	TGTGCCAGCAGGTCGGGGCTGAACTATGGCTACACCTTC	CASRSGLNYGYTF
TRBV19	.	TRBJ1-5	.	TGTGCCACCTCCGGGACACGGAATCAGCCCCAGCATTTT	CATSGTRNQPQHF
TRBV5-1	.	TRBJ2-2	TRBD2	TGCGCCAGCAGCTCTAGGACTAGCGGGAGTTCTGGGGAGCTGTTTTTT	CASSSRTSGSSGELFF
TRBV18	.	TRBJ2-7	.	TGTGCCAGCTCACCCGGACTCCTAACCTACGAGCAGTACTTC	CASSPGLLTYEQYF
TRBV12-5	once	TRBJ1-1	.	TGTGCTAGTGCTGGGGACGGCACTGAAGCTTTCTTT	CASAGDGTEAFF
TRBV6-2/TRBV6-3	.	TRBJ2-2	TRBD2	TGTGCCAGCAGTTACGCGGGGGTTACCGGGGAGCTGTTTTTT	CASSYAGVTGELFF
TRBV19	.	TRBJ1-6	.	TGTGCCAGTAGCAGCTCCTATAATTCACCCCTCCACTTT	CASSSSYNSPLHF
TRBV6-6	.	TRBJ2-5	TRBD2	TGTGCCAGCACCACCGGGGGGGGTCAAGAGACCCAGTACTTC	CASTTGGGQETQYF
TRBV6-5	once	TRBJ1-1	.	TGTGCCAGCAGTTACGGTCCGGGCGCGCAATCAAAAGCTTTCTTT	CASSYGPGAQSKAFF
TRBV12-1	.	TRBJ1-5	.	TGTGCCAGCAGCGCTCGGCCCCACCTACATCAGCCCCAGCATTTT	CASSARPHLHQPQHF